Given below is one T cell receptor beta chain in context. This CDR3 has 13 amino acids. V was cut by 2 bases and J by 10 bases, with 12 bases left in between. CDR1 is MNHNS and CDR2 is SASEGT in the germline V gene. The data stem from a study of lymphopenia after photon versus proton radiotherapy. Libraries were prepared by immunoSEQ multiplex PCR; TCRdb keeps only in-frame clonotypes and omits some of them. Altogether 150,000 to 200,000 clones are present, about 85% being singletons, with the ten largest covering roughly 4.7%. The chain employs TRBV6-1 and TRBJ1-5; possible D gene TRBD1, 6 bases. Sequences were derived from peripheral blood, sampled from a patient treated with photon-based radiotherapy. The clonotype originates from a man aged 45-60 years with gastric cancer. CDR3 loop: CASSETTGAPQHF. For the CDR3, the DNA is TGTGCCAGCAGTGAAACGACGGGGGCCCCCCAGCATTTT.